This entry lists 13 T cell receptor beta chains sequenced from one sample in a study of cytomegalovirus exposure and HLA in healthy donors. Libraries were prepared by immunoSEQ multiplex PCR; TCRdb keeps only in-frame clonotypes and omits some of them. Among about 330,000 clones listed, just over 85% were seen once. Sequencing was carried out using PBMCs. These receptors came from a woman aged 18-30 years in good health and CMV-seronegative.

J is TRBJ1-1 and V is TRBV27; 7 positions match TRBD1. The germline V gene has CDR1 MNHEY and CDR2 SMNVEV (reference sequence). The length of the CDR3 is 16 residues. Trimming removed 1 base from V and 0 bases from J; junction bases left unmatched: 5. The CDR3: CASSLYTGALNTEAFF. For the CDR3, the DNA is TGTGCCAGCAGTTTATACACAGGGGCGCTGAACACTGAAGCTTTCTTT.

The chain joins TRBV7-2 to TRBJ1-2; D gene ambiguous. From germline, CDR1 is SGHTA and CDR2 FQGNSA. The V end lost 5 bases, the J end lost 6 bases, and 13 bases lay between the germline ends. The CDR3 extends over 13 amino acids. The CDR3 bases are TGTGCCAGCAGCACCCCGGTGTCCGATGGCTACACCTTC. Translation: CASSTPVSDGYTF.

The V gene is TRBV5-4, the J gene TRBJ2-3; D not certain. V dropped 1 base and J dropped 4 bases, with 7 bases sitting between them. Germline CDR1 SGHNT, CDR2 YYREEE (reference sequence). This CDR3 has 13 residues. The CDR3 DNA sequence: TGTGCCAGCAGCTTGCGAACTCCAGATACGCAGTATTTT. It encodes CASSLRTPDTQYF.

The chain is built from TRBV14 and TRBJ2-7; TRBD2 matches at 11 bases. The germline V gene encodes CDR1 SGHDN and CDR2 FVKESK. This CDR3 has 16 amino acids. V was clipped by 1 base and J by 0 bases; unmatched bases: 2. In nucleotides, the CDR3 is TGTGCCAGCAGCCAAGCGACTAGCGGGGTCTCCTACGAGCAGTACTTC. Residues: CASSQATSGVSYEQYF.

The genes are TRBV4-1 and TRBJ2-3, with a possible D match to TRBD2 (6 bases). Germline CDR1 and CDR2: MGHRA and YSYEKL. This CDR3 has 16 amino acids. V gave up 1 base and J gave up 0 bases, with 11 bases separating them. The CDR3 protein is CASSQGGRESTDTQYF. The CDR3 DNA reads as TGCGCCAGCAGCCAAGGGGGACGGGAGAGCACAGATACGCAGTATTTT.

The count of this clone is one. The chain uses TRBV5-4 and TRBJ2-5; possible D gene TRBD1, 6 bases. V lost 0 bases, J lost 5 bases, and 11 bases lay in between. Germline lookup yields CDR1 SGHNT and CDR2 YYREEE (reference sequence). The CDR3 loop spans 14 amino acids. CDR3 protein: CASSLGTGSETQYF. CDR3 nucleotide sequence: TGTGCCAGCAGCTTGGGTACAGGGTCGGAGACCCAGTACTTC. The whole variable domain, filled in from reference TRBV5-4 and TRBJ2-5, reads ETGVTQSPTHLIKTRGQQVTLRCSSQSGHNTVSWYQQALGQGPQFIFQYYREEENGRGNFPPRFSGLQFPNYSSELNVNALELDDSALYLCASSLGTGSETQYFGPGTRLLVL.

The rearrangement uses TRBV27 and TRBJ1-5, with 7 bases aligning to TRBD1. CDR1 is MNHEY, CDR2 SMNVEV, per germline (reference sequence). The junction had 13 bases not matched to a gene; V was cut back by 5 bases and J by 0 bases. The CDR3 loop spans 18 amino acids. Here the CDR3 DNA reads TGTGCCAGCAGTCCTTACCCCCCGGGACAGTTTAGCAATCAGCCCCAGCATTTT. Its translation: CASSPYPPGQFSNQPQHF.

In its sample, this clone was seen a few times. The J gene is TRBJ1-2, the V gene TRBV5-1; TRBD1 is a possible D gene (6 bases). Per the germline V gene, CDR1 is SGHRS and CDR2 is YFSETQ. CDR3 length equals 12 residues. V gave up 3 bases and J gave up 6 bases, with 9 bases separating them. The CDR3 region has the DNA TGCGCCAGCAGCTCGACAGGAGATGGCTACACCTTC. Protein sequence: CASSSTGDGYTF.

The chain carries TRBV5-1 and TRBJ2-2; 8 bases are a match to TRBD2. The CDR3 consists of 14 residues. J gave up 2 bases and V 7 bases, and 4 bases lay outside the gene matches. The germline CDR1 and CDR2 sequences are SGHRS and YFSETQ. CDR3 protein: CASRSGGNTGELFF. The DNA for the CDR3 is TGCGCCAGCCGAAGCGGGGGTAACACCGGGGAGCTGTTTTTT. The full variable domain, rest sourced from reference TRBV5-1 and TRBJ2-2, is KAGVTQTPRYLIKTRGQQVTLSCSPISGHRSVSWYQQTPGQGLQFLFEYFSETQRNKGNFPGRFSGRQFSNSRSEMNVSTLELGDSALYLCASRSGGNTGELFFGEGSRLTVL.

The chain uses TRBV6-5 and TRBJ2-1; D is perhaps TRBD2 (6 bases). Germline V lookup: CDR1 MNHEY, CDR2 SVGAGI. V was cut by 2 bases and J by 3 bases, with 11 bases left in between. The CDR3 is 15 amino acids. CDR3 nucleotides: TGTGCCAGCAGTTACAGGGGACTCTACTACAATGAGCAGTTCTTC. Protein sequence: CASSYRGLYYNEQFF.

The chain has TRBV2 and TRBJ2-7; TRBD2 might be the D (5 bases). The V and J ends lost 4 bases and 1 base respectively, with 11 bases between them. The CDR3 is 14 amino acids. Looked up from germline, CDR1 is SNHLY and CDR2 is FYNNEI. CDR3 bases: TGTGCCAGCAGTGCGAGCGGTTCGTCCTACGAGCAGTACTTC. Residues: CASSASGSSYEQYF.

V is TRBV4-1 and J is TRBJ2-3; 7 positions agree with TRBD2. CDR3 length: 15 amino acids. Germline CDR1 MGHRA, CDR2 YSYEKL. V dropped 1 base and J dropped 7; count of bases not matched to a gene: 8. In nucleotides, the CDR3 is TGCGCCAGCAGCCAAGTGGCTAGCGGAGTTCATACGCAGTATTTT. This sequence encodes CASSQVASGVHTQYF.

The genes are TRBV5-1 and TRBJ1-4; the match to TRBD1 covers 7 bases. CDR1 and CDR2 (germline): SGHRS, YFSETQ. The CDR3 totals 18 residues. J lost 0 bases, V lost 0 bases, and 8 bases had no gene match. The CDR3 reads CASSLGQGFTATNEKLFF. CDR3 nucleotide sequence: TGCGCCAGCAGCTTGGGACAGGGCTTTACGGCAACTAATGAAAAACTGTTTTTT. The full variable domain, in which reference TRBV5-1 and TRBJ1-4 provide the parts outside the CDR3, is KAGVTQTPRYLIKTRGQQVTLSCSPISGHRSVSWYQQTPGQGLQFLFEYFSETQRNKGNFPGRFSGRQFSNSRSEMNVSTLELGDSALYLCASSLGQGFTATNEKLFFGSGTQLSVL.